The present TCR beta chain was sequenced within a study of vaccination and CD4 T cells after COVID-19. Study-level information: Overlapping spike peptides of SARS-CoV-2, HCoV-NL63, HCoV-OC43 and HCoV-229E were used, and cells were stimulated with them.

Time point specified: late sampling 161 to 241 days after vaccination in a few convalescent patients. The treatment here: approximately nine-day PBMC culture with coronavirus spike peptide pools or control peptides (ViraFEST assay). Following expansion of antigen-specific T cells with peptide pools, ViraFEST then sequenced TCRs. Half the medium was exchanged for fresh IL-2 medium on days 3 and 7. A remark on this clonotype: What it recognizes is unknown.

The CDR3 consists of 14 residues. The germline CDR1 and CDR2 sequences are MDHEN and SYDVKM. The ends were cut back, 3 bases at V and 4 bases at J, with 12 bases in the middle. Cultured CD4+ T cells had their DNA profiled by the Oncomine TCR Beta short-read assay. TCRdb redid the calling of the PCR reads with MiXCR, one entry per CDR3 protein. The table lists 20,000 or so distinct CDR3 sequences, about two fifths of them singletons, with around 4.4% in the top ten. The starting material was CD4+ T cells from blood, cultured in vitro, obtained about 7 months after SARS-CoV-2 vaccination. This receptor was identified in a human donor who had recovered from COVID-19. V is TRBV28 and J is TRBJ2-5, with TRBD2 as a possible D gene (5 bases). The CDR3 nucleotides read TGTGCCAGCAGTTTTTCTAGCTCTGGAGAGACCCAGTACTTC. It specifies CASSFSSSGETQYF.